This T cell receptor (beta chain) emerged from a study of cytomegalovirus exposure and HLA in healthy donors. The study's findings and limits: Cytomegalovirus status, reportedly, was diagnosed with high specificity and sensitivity by the classifier.

Data came from immunoSEQ multiplex PCR; TCRdb stores just in-frame clones and leaves some out. Among tens of thousands of clones listed, approximately 88% were seen once. The validation cohort, a group of more than 95 subjects, included the donors and was separate from the roughly 670-subject first cohort. A word on this clone: Antigen specificity is unknown.

The germline V gene has CDR1 LNHDA and CDR2 SQIVND (reference sequence). Trimming shortened V by 7 bases and J by 0 bases, and 12 bases separated the two germline ends. The CDR3 totals 14 residues. Sequenced input: PBMCs. The sequence was obtained from a woman in her 30s in good health and CMV-seronegative. The chain has TRBV19 and TRBJ1-1; unclear D gene. CDR3 bases: TGTGCCAGTAACCAAGGAGGTCTGAACACTGAAGCTTTCTTT. It yields the protein CASNQGGLNTEAFF.